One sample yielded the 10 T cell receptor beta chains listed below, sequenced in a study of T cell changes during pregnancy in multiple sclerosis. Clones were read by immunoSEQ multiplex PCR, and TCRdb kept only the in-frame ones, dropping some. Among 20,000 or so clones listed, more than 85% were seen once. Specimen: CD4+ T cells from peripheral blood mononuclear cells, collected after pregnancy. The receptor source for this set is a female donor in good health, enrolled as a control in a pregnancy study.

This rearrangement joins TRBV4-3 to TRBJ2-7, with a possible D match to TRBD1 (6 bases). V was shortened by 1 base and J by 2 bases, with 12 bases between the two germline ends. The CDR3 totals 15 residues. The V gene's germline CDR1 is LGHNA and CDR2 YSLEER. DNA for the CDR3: TGCGCCAGCAGCCAAGGAGGACAGCCCCCCTACGAGCAGTACTTC. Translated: CASSQGGQPPYEQYF.

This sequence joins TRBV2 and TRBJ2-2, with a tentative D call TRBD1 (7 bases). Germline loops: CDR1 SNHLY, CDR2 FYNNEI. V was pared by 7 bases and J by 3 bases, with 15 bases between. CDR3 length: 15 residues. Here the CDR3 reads CASKTIRGDTGELFF. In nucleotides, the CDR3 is TGTGCCAGCAAAACGATCAGGGGGGACACCGGGGAGCTGTTTTTT.

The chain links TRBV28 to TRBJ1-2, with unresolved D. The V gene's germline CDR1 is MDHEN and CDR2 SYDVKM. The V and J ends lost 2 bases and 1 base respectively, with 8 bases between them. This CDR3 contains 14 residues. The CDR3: CASSLGGYNYGYTF. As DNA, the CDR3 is TGTGCCAGCAGTTTAGGAGGGTATAACTATGGCTACACCTTC.

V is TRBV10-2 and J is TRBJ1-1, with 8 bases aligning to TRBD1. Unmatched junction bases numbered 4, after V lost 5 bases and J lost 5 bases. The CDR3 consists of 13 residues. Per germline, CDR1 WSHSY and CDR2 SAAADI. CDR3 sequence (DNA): TGCGCCAGCAGTCAACAGGGGGGGACTGAAGCTTTCTTT. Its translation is CASSQQGGTEAFF.

The CDR3 spells CASSQVEGFYEQYF. In nucleotides, the CDR3 is TGCGCCAGCAGCCAAGTGGAGGGATTCTACGAGCAGTACTTC. The chain recombines TRBV4-1 with TRBJ2-7; possible D gene TRBD2, 6 bases. There are 14 residues in the CDR3. CDR1 MGHRA and CDR2 YSYEKL come from the germline V gene. V dropped 1 base and J dropped 3 bases, with 10 bases sitting between them.

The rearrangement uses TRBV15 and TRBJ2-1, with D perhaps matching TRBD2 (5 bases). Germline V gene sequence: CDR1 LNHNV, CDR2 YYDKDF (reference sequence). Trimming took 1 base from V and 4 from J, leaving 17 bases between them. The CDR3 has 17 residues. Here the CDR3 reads CATSRVGGLVEYNEQFF. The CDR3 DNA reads TGTGCCACCAGCAGAGTAGGAGGACTGGTGGAATACAATGAGCAGTTCTTC.

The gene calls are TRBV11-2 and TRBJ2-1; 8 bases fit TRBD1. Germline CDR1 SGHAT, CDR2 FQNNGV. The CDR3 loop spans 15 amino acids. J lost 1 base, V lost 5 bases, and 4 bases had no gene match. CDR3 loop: CASSGQGGSYNEQFF. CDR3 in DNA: TGTGCCAGCAGCGGACAGGGTGGTTCCTACAATGAGCAGTTCTTC.

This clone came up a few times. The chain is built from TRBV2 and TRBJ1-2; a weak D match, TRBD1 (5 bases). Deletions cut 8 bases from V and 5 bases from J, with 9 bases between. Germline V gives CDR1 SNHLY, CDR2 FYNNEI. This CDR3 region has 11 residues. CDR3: CASASGYGYTF. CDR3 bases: TGTGCCAGCGCCTCAGGGTATGGCTACACCTTC. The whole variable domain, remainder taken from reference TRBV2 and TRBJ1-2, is EPEVTQTPSHQVTQMGQEVILRCVPISNHLYFYWYRQILGQKVEFLVSFYNNEISEKSEIFDDQFSVERPDGSNFTLKIRSTKLEDSAMYFCASASGYGYTFGSGTRLTVV.

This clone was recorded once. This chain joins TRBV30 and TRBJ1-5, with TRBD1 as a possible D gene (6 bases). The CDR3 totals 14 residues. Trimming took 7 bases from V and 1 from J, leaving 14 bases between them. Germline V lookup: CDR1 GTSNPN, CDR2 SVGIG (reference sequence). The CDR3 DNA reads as TGTGCCTACACAAAGGGGGTAAGCAATCAGCCCCAGCATTTT. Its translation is CAYTKGVSNQPQHF.

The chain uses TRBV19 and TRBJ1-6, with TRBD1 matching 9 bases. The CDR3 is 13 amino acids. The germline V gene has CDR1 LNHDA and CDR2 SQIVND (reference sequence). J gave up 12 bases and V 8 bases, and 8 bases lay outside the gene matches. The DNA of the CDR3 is TGTGCCAGTGCGACAGGGGGTGGTCTACCCCTCCACTTT. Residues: CASATGGGLPLHF.